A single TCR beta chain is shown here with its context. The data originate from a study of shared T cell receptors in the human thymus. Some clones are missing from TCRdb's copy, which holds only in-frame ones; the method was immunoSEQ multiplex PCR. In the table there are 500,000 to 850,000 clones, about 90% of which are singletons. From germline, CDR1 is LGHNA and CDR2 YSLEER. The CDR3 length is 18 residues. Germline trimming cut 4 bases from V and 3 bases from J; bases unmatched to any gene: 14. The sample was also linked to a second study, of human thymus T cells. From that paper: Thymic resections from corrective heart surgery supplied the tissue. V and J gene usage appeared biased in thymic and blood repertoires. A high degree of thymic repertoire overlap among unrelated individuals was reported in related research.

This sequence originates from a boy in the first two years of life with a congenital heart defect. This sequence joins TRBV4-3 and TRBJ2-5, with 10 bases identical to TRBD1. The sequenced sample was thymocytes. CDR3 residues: CASSRRPPGQGTEETQYF. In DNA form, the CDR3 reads TGCGCCAGCAGCCGACGCCCCCCGGGACAGGGGACTGAAGAGACCCAGTACTTC.